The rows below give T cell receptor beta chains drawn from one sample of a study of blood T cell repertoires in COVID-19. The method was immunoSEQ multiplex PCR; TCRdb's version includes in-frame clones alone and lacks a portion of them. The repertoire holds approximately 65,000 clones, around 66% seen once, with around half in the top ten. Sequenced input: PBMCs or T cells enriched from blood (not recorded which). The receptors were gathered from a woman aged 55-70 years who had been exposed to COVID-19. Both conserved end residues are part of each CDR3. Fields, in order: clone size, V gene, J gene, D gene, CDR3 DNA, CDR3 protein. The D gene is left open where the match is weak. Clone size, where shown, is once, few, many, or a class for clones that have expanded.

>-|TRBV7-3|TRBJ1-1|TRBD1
TGTGCCAGCAGCTTATACCCCCGGGACAGTGAAGCTTTCTTT
CASSLYPRDSEAFF
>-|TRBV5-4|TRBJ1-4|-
TGTGCCAGCAGCGGGAGAGGGACTTCAAATGAAAAACTGTTTTTT
CASSGRGTSNEKLFF
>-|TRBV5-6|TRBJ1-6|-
TGTGCCAGCAGCTCGGACACTTATAATTCACCCCTCCACTTT
CASSSDTYNSPLHF
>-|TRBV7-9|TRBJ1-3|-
TGTGCCAGCAGCTTAGAGGCAGGGATCGCTGGAAACACCATATATTTT
CASSLEAGIAGNTIYF
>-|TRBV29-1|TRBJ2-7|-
TGCAGCGTTGGAGACCCTTCGGGCGAGCAGTACTTC
CSVGDPSGEQYF
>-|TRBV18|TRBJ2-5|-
TGTGCCAGCTCGCCCGGACAGAAGGCTCTGGAGACCCAGTACTTC
CASSPGQKALETQYF
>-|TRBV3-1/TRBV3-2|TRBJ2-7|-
TGTGCCAGCAGGGGTCCAGGAAACTACGAGCAGTACTTC
CASRGPGNYEQYF
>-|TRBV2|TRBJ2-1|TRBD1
TGTGCCAGCAGGAGGGACAGGGGAATGAATGAGCAGTTCTTC
CASRRDRGMNEQFF
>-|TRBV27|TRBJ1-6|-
TGTGCCAGCAGTTTGGGAGGGCGAACCCTCCACTTT
CASSLGGRTLHF
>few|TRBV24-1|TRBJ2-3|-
TGTGCCACCGGTAGAGGCACAGATACGCAGTATTTT
CATGRGTDTQYF
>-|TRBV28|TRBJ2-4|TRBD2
TGTGCCAGCAGCCCACCCCTAGCGGGGGAGAAAAACATTCAGTACTTC
CASSPPLAGEKNIQYF
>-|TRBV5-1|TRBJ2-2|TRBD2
TGCGCCAGCAGCAGAGGACTAGCGACCGGGGAGCTGTTTTTT
CASSRGLATGELFF
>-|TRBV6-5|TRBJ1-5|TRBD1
TGTGCCAGCAGGGGGGACAGTTATCAGCCCCAGCATTTT
CASRGDSYQPQHF
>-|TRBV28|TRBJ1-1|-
TGTGCCAGCAGCGGACAGAGGAACACTGAAGCTTTCTTT
CASSGQRNTEAFF
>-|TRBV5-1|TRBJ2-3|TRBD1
TGCGCCAGCAGCTTGGGGACAGGGATCACAGATACGCAGTATTTT
CASSLGTGITDTQYF
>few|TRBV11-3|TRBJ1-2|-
TGTGCCAGCAGCCTACAGGGAGACTATGGCTACACCTTC
CASSLQGDYGYTF
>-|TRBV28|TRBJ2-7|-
TGTGCCAGCAGTTTAGTGACAGATAAATACGAGCAGTACTTC
CASSLVTDKYEQYF
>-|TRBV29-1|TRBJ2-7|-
TGCAGCGTTGAGTCTGCGGGGTCGGTCTACGAGCAGTACTTC
CSVESAGSVYEQYF
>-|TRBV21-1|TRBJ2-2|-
TGTGCCAGCAGCAAAATCGGGACAGGGGAAGGAGTAGTCACCGGGGAGCTGTTTTTT
CASSKIGTGEGVVTGELFF
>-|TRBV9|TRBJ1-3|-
TGTGCCAGCAGCGTACACAGCTCTGGAAACACCATATATTTT
CASSVHSSGNTIYF
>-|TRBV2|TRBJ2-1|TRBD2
TGTGCCAGCAGCCCGGGACTAGGGGTTTCGGATGAGCAGTTCTTC
CASSPGLGVSDEQFF
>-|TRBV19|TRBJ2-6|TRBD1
TGTGCCAGTAGTCTTAACAGGGGTCCTGGGGCCAACGTCCTGACTTTC
CASSLNRGPGANVLTF
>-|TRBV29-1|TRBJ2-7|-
TGCAGCGTCGCCCGGGACACCTACGAGCAGTACTTC
CSVARDTYEQYF
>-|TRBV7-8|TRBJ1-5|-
TGTGCCAGCAGTGAGGTGGATAGCAATCAGCCCCAGCATTTT
CASSEVDSNQPQHF
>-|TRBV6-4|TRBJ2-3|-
TGTGCCAGCAGTATGTCGGGTGGGAGAGATACGCAGTATTTT
CASSMSGGRDTQYF
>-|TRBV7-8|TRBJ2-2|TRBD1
TGTGCCAGCAGCTTAGAATTCGGGACAGGGAATTCCGGGGAGCTGTTTTTT
CASSLEFGTGNSGELFF
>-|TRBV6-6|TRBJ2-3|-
TGTGCCAGCAGTTACCGAGGGAGCACAGATACGCAGTATTTT
CASSYRGSTDTQYF
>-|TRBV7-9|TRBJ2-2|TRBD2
TGTGCCAGCAGCGCGACCAGCGGGATTACCGGGGAGCTGTTTTTT
CASSATSGITGELFF
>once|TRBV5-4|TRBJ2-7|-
TGTGCCAGCAGCTTTGACAGGGTGGGGGGATACGAGCAGTACTTC
CASSFDRVGGYEQYF
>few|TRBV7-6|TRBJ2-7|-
TGTGCCAGCAGCCCCGGTTACGAGCAGTACTTC
CASSPGYEQYF
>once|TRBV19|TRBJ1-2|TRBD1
TGTGCCAGTAGTACGCGGACAGGGGCCACCTATGGCTACACCTTC
CASSTRTGATYGYTF
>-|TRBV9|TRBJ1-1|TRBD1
TGTGCCAGCAGCGTCGGGACAGGGGGCCACACTGAAGCTTTCTTT
CASSVGTGGHTEAFF
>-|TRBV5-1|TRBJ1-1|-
TGCGCCAGCAGCTTTGAACCGACTACTGAAGCTTTCTTT
CASSFEPTTEAFF
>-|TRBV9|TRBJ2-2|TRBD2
TGTGCCAGCAGCAAGACTAGCGAGCCCCACACCGGGGAGCTGTTTTTT
CASSKTSEPHTGELFF
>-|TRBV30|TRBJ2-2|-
TGTGCCTGGAGGTTGAGCGGGGAGCTGTTTTTT
CAWRLSGELFF
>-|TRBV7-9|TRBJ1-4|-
TGTGCCAGCAGCTCCAGGTTAAATGAAAAACTGTTTTTT
CASSSRLNEKLFF
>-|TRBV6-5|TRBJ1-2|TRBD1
TGTGCCAGCAGAGAGACAGGGTCGATAAGTGGCTACACCTTC
CASRETGSISGYTF
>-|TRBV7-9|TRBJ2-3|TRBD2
TGTGCCAGCAGCTCTAGCGGGAATTCCCCTAGCACAGATACGCAGTATTTT
CASSSSGNSPSTDTQYF
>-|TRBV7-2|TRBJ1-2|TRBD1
TGTGCCAGCAGCCCCCCGACAGGGGGATCCGCTAACTATGGCTACACCTTC
CASSPPTGGSANYGYTF
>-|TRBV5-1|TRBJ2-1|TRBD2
TGCGCCAGCAGCTTGATGGCGGGGGGGAGCAATGAGCAGTTCTTC
CASSLMAGGSNEQFF
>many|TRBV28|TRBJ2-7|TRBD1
TGTGCCAGCAGTTTATGGGGGACAGGGTATACCTACGAGCAGTACTTC
CASSLWGTGYTYEQYF
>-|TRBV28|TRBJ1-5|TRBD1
TGTGCCAGCAGACGACAGGGATTAGGGCAGCCCCAGCATTTT
CASRRQGLGQPQHF
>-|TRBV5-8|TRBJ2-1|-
TGTGCCAGCAGCCTCCGGATAGCGGCTACTATTGACAATGAGCAGTTCTTC
CASSLRIAATIDNEQFF
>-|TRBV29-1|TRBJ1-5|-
TGCAGCTTTTCTCAGGGGTTGGCTCCGGATCAGCCCCAGCATTTT
CSFSQGLAPDQPQHF
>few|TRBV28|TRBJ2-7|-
TGTGCCAGCAGCGGATTTCTTCGGGAACGGAACGAGCAGTACTTC
CASSGFLRERNEQYF
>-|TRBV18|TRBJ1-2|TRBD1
TGTGCCAGCTCACTCAAACCTCCGGGACAGGACTTCTTTTATGGCTACACCTTC
CASSLKPPGQDFFYGYTF
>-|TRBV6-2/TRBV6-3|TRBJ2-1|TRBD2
TGTGCCAGTAGCGGGAGGAACCACAATGAGCAGTTCTTC
CASSGRNHNEQFF
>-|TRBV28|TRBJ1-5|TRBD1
TGTGCCAGCACAGGGGGCACCCTACAGCCCCAGCATTTT
CASTGGTLQPQHF
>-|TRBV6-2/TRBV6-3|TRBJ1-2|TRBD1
TGTGCCAGCAGTTACCGAGGGGGCATCTATGGCTACACCTTC
CASSYRGGIYGYTF
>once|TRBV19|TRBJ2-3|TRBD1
TGTGCCAGTAGTCTCCCTCTCTCCGGGACAGGTAGCACAGATACGCAGTATTTT
CASSLPLSGTGSTDTQYF
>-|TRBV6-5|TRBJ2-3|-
TGTGCCAGCAGACTCCCCGGAGATACGCAGTATTTT
CASRLPGDTQYF
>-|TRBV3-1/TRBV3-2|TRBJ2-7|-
TGTGCCAGCAGCCAACGGGGTACCTACGAGCAGTACTTC
CASSQRGTYEQYF
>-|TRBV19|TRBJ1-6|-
TGTGCCAGTAGGGGCGAGAGACAGGAGAGTCCCCTCCACTTT
CASRGERQESPLHF